Detailed here is one TCR beta chain. Repertoires were generated with immunoSEQ multiplex PCR, while TCRdb's copy carries only in-frame clones and drops some. Here the sample spans roughly 20,000 clones, around 90% being singletons. The source of the sample is a study of blood T cell repertoires in COVID-19. For the study at large: Donors in the United States, Italy and Spain gave samples during acute or convalescent COVID-19.

Germline CDR1 LNHDA, CDR2 SQIVND (reference sequence). V lost 0 bases, J lost 3 bases, and 5 bases lay in between. The CDR3 loop spans 13 amino acids. The sample consisted of peripheral blood. This sequence was found in a man aged 65-85 years with active COVID-19. The gene calls are TRBV19 and TRBJ1-1, with D unresolved. CDR3 residues: CASSIDRDTEAFF. In DNA form, the CDR3 reads TGTGCCAGTAGTATAGATCGGGACACTGAAGCTTTCTTT.